This TCR beta chain was found in a study of blood T cell repertoires in COVID-19. The overall study: The origin of the acute and convalescent COVID-19 samples was the United States, Italy and Spain.

Germline CDR1 and CDR2: MDHEN and SYDVKM. Trimming pared 6 bases from V and 7 bases from J, leaving 6 bases between. This CDR3 comprises 11 residues. How the authors handled the data: Reference gene primer amplification in the assay estimated nucleated cell counts. Libraries were prepared by immunoSEQ multiplex PCR; TCRdb keeps only in-frame clonotypes and omits some of them. That table furnishes V, J and clone size, whereas the DNA furnished D and trimming. The sample has around 140,000 clones; around 80% are singletons. A word on this clone: This sample also contains other DNA sequences that code for the same CDR3.

The TCR comes from a woman aged 60-70 years with acute or convalescent COVID-19. The V call is TRBV28, the J call TRBJ1-4; no definite D call. Sequenced input: peripheral blood. CDR3 sequence: CASRRLEKLFF. CDR3 sequence (DNA): TGTGCCAGCAGGCGACTTGAAAAACTGTTTTTT.